Each of the 21 T cell receptor beta chains below was sequenced from the same sample in a study of cytotoxic CD8 clonotypes in ibrutinib-treated CLL. Sequencing was performed with immunoSEQ multiplex PCR; in TCRdb, only in-frame clones are kept and a portion is missing. The table has hundreds of thousands of clones, around four fifths seen once. The sample consisted of PBMCs, taken before ibrutinib treatment. These receptors came from a human donor with chronic lymphocytic leukemia.

V gene TRBV11-2 combines with J gene TRBJ2-5, with D maybe TRBD2 (5 bases). Per germline, CDR1 SGHAT and CDR2 FQNNGV. This CDR3 is 13 amino acids long. V was shortened by 5 bases and J by 5 bases, with 12 bases between the two germline ends. Here the CDR3 DNA reads TGTGCCAGCAGCCGTGCCGGGGTGGAGACCCAGTACTTC. It translates to CASSRAGVETQYF.

The genes are TRBV5-1 and TRBJ2-7; D is undetermined. Germline CDR1 reads SGHRS; CDR2 reads YFSETQ. The V end was cut by 2 bases, the J end by 5 bases, with 11 bases between. The CDR3 loop spans 13 amino acids. The chain's CDR3 is CASSFFSVDEQYF. As DNA, the CDR3 is TGCGCCAGCAGCTTCTTTAGTGTCGACGAGCAGTACTTC. Together with reference TRBV5-1 and TRBJ2-7, the CDR3 gives the full variable domain: KAGVTQTPRYLIKTRGQQVTLSCSPISGHRSVSWYQQTPGQGLQFLFEYFSETQRNKGNFPGRFSGRQFSNSRSEMNVSTLELGDSALYLCASSFFSVDEQYFGPGTRLTVT.

DNA of the CDR3: TGTGCCAGTATTAAGGCGGTTGGGGCCAACGTCCTGACTTTC. Translated, it gives CASIKAVGANVLTF. The chain employs TRBV19 and TRBJ2-6; D gene ambiguous. The CDR3 consists of 14 residues. Trimming left V 7 bases short and J 3 bases short, with 10 bases between. Looked up from germline, CDR1 is LNHDA and CDR2 is SQIVND (reference sequence). The whole variable domain, filled in from reference TRBV19 and TRBJ2-6, reads DGGITQSPKYLFRKEGQNVTLSCEQNLNHDAMYWYRQDPGQGLRLIYYSQIVNDFQKGDIAEGYSVSREKKESFPLTVTSAQKNPTAFYLCASIKAVGANVLTFGAGSRLTVL.

CDR3 protein: CASSLFNYEQYF. Written as DNA, the CDR3 is TGTGCCAGCAGTTTATTCAACTACGAGCAGTACTTC. J is TRBJ2-7 and V is TRBV28; no firm D call. Trimming took 1 base from V and 3 from J, leaving 4 bases between them. The CDR3 is made up of 12 amino acids. CDR1 is MDHEN and CDR2 is SYDVKM in the germline V gene.

The table lists this clone with a count of one. This chain's CDR3 is CASSAQGASQPQHF. As DNA, the CDR3 is TGTGCCAGCAGCGCACAGGGGGCATCTCAGCCCCAGCATTTT. This chain links TRBV9 with TRBJ1-5, with TRBD1 identical over 9 bases. The CDR3 loop spans 14 amino acids. The germline V gene has CDR1 SGDLS and CDR2 YYNGEE. Trimming took 3 bases from V and 6 from J; bases not matched to a gene: 4.

The chain joins TRBV30 to TRBJ1-4, with a weak D call TRBD1 (6 bases). Trimming removed 4 bases from V and 4 bases from J, with 19 bases in between. This CDR3 is 16 amino acids long. Germline values: CDR1 GTSNPN, CDR2 SVGIG (reference sequence). The CDR3 sequence: CAWTPVMGANNEKLFF. CDR3 nucleotides: TGTGCCTGGACACCCGTAATGGGGGCCAATAATGAAAAACTGTTTTTT.

The chain carries TRBV30 and TRBJ2-7; D ambiguous. Germline assignment: CDR1 GTSNPN and CDR2 SVGIG (reference sequence). Trimming stripped 5 bases from V and 0 bases from J, with 8 bases between. The CDR3 contains 12 residues. In DNA form, the CDR3 reads TGTGCCTGGGCGGATAGCTCCTACGAGCAGTACTTC. This gives the protein CAWADSSYEQYF.

The rearrangement uses TRBV25-1 and TRBJ2-6; D remains ambiguous. Trimming left V 4 bases short and J 0 bases short, with 7 bases between. Germline-derived CDR1 and CDR2 are MGHDK and SYGVNS. The CDR3 is made up of 15 amino acids. This CDR3 reads CASSGHNSGANVLTF. The CDR3 nucleotides are TGTGCCAGCAGTGGACATAACTCTGGGGCCAACGTCCTGACTTTC.

The chain recombines TRBV9 with TRBJ2-5; 11 bases fit TRBD2. CDR3 size: 16 residues. V lost 2 bases and J lost 5; bases outside the gene matches: 8. Germline V gene data show CDR1 as SGDLS and CDR2 as YYNGEE. CDR3 protein: CASSVSGTSGGETQYF. The CDR3 region has the DNA TGTGCCAGCAGCGTGTCCGGGACTAGCGGTGGTGAGACCCAGTACTTC.

Details on this clone: This CDR3 is also generated by other DNA sequences in the sample. This sequence joins TRBV27 and TRBJ2-1; D gene unclear. CDR3 size: 13 residues. CDR1 is MNHEY and CDR2 is SMNVEV in the germline V gene (reference sequence). Trimming removed 0 bases from V and 1 base from J, with 1 base in between. For the CDR3, the DNA is TGTGCCAGCAGTTTATCTTCCTACAATGAGCAGTTCTTC. Encoded protein: CASSLSSYNEQFF.

The J gene is TRBJ1-1, the V gene TRBV7-9, with 9 bases that match TRBD1. CDR1 and CDR2 from the germline V gene are SEHNR and FQNEAQ (reference sequence). The CDR3 is made up of 12 amino acids. The ends lost 1 base at V and 10 bases at J; junction bases unmatched: 1. The CDR3 nucleotides read TGTGCCAGCAGCTTAGTGGACAGGGGAGCTTTCTTT. It codes for CASSLVDRGAFF.

A few counts support this clone. This chain uses TRBV9 with TRBJ2-7, with D perhaps assigned TRBD1 or TRBD2 (5 bases each). CDR3 length: 14 amino acids. The V end was cut by 3 bases, the J end by 9 bases, with 19 bases between. Germline V lookup: CDR1 SGDLS, CDR2 YYNGEE. CDR3 amino acids: CASSGGRTEFGQYF. The DNA for the CDR3 is TGTGCCAGCAGCGGGGGACGGACCGAATTCGGGCAGTACTTC.

This sequence joins TRBV29-1 and TRBJ2-5; D is ambiguous. The V gene lost 5 bases and the J gene lost 4 bases, with 8 bases spanning the gap. This CDR3 is 11 amino acids long. Germline CDR1 is SQVTM and CDR2 is ANQGSEA. DNA of the CDR3: TGCAGCGTTCTTCCGGGAGAGACCCAGTACTTC. It specifies CSVLPGETQYF.

V is TRBV12-5 and J is TRBJ2-2; 10 positions agree with TRBD2. The germline CDR1 and CDR2 sequences are LGHNT and FRNRAP. The CDR3 covers 21 residues. V shed 0 bases, J shed 5 bases, and the junction held 18 bases outside the gene matches. CDR3: CASGLVLGGLAPIDETGELFF. The CDR3 nucleotides are TGTGCTAGTGGTTTGGTACTGGGGGGACTAGCGCCAATAGACGAAACCGGGGAGCTGTTTTTT.

The chain is built from TRBV15 and TRBJ1-5; D uncertain. The V end was cut by 0 bases, the J end by 8 bases, with 11 bases between. The length of the CDR3 is 14 residues. Germline CDR1 LNHNV, CDR2 YYDKDF (reference sequence). The CDR3 DNA follows: TGTGCCACCAGCAGAGATATTGCTCAGAAGCCCCAGCATTTT. Its protein product is CATSRDIAQKPQHF.

This chain uses TRBV13 with TRBJ2-5; D is undetermined. Germline V CDR1 and CDR2: PRHDT, FYEKMQ (reference sequence). This CDR3 has 15 amino acids. V dropped 1 base and J dropped 5 bases, with 14 bases sitting between them. This CDR3 reads CASSLEQTMGETQYF. CDR3 DNA: TGTGCCAGCAGCTTAGAACAAACTATGGGGGAGACCCAGTACTTC.

V usage is TRBV27 and J usage is TRBJ2-5; 7 positions agree with TRBD2. Germline CDR1 MNHEY, CDR2 SMNVEV (reference sequence). The CDR3 runs to 15 residues. After removal of 3 bases from V and 2 bases from J, the junction contained 6 bases not matched to a gene. The CDR3 DNA sequence: TGTGCCAGCAGTTTCTCAGCGGGAATTCAAGAGACCCAGTACTTC. Translated, it gives CASSFSAGIQETQYF.

J is TRBJ2-7 and V is TRBV7-9; the D is unclear. Germline-derived CDR1 and CDR2 are SEHNR and FQNEAQ (reference sequence). There are 14 residues in the CDR3. Trimming pared 2 bases from V and 6 bases from J, leaving 14 bases between. This CDR3 reads CASSLFASFGEQYF. CDR3 in DNA: TGTGCCAGCAGCTTATTTGCTAGTTTTGGCGAGCAGTACTTC.

This clone was counted only a few times. The V and J genes are TRBV5-1 and TRBJ2-7, with a tentative D call TRBD1 (6 bases). Germline-derived CDR1 and CDR2 are SGHRS and YFSETQ. Trimming removed 3 bases from V and 2 bases from J, with 15 bases in between. This CDR3 contains 15 residues. CDR3 in amino acids: CASSSPGHRTYEQYF. The CDR3 nucleotides are TGCGCCAGCAGCTCTCCGGGACATAGGACCTACGAGCAGTACTTC. Full variable domain (missing parts from reference TRBV5-1 and TRBJ2-7): KAGVTQTPRYLIKTRGQQVTLSCSPISGHRSVSWYQQTPGQGLQFLFEYFSETQRNKGNFPGRFSGRQFSNSRSEMNVSTLELGDSALYLCASSSPGHRTYEQYFGPGTRLTVT.

The rearrangement links TRBV4-1 to TRBJ2-5, with D hard to call. Trimming removed 4 bases at V and 3 bases at J, with 15 bases between. The V gene's germline CDR1 is MGHRA and CDR2 YSYEKL. The CDR3 spans 15 residues. The DNA of the CDR3 is TGCGCCAGCAGCCCCGTCCCGGACCCAGAAGAGACCCAGTACTTC. It codes for CASSPVPDPEETQYF.

The CDR3 here is CASSQGTGVYGYTF. For the CDR3, the DNA is TGTGCCAGCAGCCAAGGGACAGGGGTCTATGGCTACACCTTC. The rearrangement joins TRBV5-4 to TRBJ1-2; 10 nucleotides agree with TRBD1. The CDR3 is made up of 14 amino acids. Germline trimming cut 4 bases from V and 4 bases from J; bases unmatched to any gene: 4. CDR1 SGHNT and CDR2 YYREEE come from the germline V gene (reference sequence).